The next 16 T cell receptor beta chains were all read from a single sample in a study of blood T cell repertoires in COVID-19 (dated by TCRdb to 2020 to 2022). The protocol used for the library was the immunoSEQ multiplex PCR assay. TCRdb limited this immuneACCESS table to in-frame rearrangements with V and J called. A share of clones is missing; checked studies link under half to unresolved V genes, and the rest is unexplained. This sample holds roughly 130,000 clones; around 87% were observed only once. In total, the top ten clones hold 3% to 4% of the sample. The material sequenced was peripheral blood. These receptors were collected from an older woman with acute or convalescent COVID-19.

This clone showed up just once. The chain combines TRBV5-4 with TRBJ2-3; D unresolved. V lost 4 bases and J 4 bases, leaving 10 bases between the germline ends. The CDR3 sequence is 13 residues long. Germline-derived CDR1 and CDR2 are SGHNT and YYREEE (reference sequence). The DNA of the CDR3 is TGTGCCAGCAGCCCCTGGTCGGCAGATACGCAGTATTTT. Its protein product is CASSPWSADTQYF. The variable domain in full, with the rest retrieved from reference TRBV5-4 and TRBJ2-3, is ETGVTQSPTHLIKTRGQQVTLRCSSQSGHNTVSWYQQALGQGPQFIFQYYREEENGRGNFPPRFSGLQFPNYSSELNVNALELDDSALYLCASSPWSADTQYFGPGTRLTVL.

The rearrangement joins TRBV2 to TRBJ2-5; 7 positions agree with TRBD2. Germline V lookup: CDR1 SNHLY, CDR2 FYNNEI. V lost 8 bases to trimming and J lost 1 base; unmatched junction nucleotides: 10. The CDR3 runs to 15 residues. CDR3: CASSSGTTFQETQYF. The CDR3 DNA sequence: TGTGCCAGCTCCTCGGGGACTACCTTCCAAGAGACCCAGTACTTC.

J is TRBJ2-5 and V is TRBV18; the D gene is possibly TRBD1 (6 bases). The CDR3 contains 14 residues. Germline-derived CDR1 and CDR2 are KGHSH and LQKENI. Trimming stripped 0 bases from V and 4 bases from J, with 9 bases between. As DNA, the CDR3 is TGTGCCAGCTCACCACCCGACAGGCTAGAGACCCAGTACTTC. Encoded protein: CASSPPDRLETQYF.

The gene calls are TRBV7-3 and TRBJ2-1; maybe TRBD2 (6 bases). Germline loops: CDR1 SGHTA, CDR2 FQGTGA. The length of the CDR3 is 15 residues. The V gene lost 5 bases and the J gene lost 2 bases, with 13 bases spanning the gap. Written as DNA, the CDR3 is TGTGCCAGCAGCCTGCAGGGAGGCACCTACAATGAGCAGTTCTTC. Protein product: CASSLQGGTYNEQFF.

This clone has just one count. V gene TRBV7-9 combines with J gene TRBJ2-3; TRBD2 aligns across 13 bases. The germline CDR1 and CDR2 sequences are SEHNR and FQNEAQ (reference sequence). V was clipped by 0 bases and J by 6 bases; unmatched bases: 12. CDR3 length: 19 amino acids. CDR3 DNA sequence: TGTGCCAGCAGCTTAGCGCGGCTCTGGGAGACTAGCGGGAGGGATACGCAGTATTTT. Translating it yields CASSLARLWETSGRDTQYF.

The V and J genes are TRBV12-5 and TRBJ1-1; unclear D gene. V lost 1 base and J 8 bases, leaving 11 bases between the germline ends. The CDR3 totals 13 residues. CDR1 LGHNT and CDR2 FRNRAP come from the germline V gene. The DNA of the CDR3 is TGTGCTAGTGGTTTGGAGGCCAGGCAAGAAGCTTTCTTT. Encoded protein: CASGLEARQEAFF. Full variable domain (missing parts from reference TRBV12-5 and TRBJ1-1): DARVTQTPRHKVTEMGQEVTMRCQPILGHNTVFWYRQTMMQGLELLAYFRNRAPLDDSGMPKDRFSAEMPDATLATLKIQPSEPRDSAVYFCASGLEARQEAFFGQGTRLTVV.

This chain joins TRBV3-1 (or the pseudogene TRBV3-2) and TRBJ2-5, with D maybe TRBD2 (5 bases). The CDR3 length is 13 residues. From germline, CDR1 is LGHDT and CDR2 YNNKEL (reference sequence). V was clipped by 3 bases and J by 1 base, with 6 bases between them. Here the CDR3 DNA reads TGTGCCAGCAGCCACCGGGGCCAAGAGACCCAGTACTTC. It specifies CASSHRGQETQYF.

V is TRBV2 and J is TRBJ1-3, with a possible D match to TRBD1 (5 bases). The V gene lost 6 bases and the J gene lost 7 bases, with 10 bases spanning the gap. Germline loops: CDR1 SNHLY, CDR2 FYNNEI. This CDR3 is 12 amino acids long. CDR3 residues: CASRREGNTIYF. For the CDR3, the DNA is TGTGCCAGCAGGCGGGAGGGGAACACCATATATTTT.

The V gene is TRBV19, the J gene TRBJ1-2; D remains unclear. CDR1 is LNHDA, CDR2 SQIVND, per germline (reference sequence). Trimming shortened V by 11 bases and J by 6 bases, and 13 bases separated the two germline ends. The CDR3 consists of 11 residues. CDR3 amino acids: CAATGGDGYTF. The CDR3, as DNA: TGTGCCGCGACCGGTGGAGATGGCTACACCTTC.

The J gene is TRBJ2-1, the V gene TRBV5-1, with 9 bases fitting TRBD2. Trimming cost V 5 bases and J 7 bases; bases outside gene matches: 4. This CDR3 region has 13 residues. Germline CDR1 is SGHRS and CDR2 is YFSETQ. CDR3 nucleotides: TGCGCCAGCAGGGGCGGGAGGGGGAATGAGCAGTTCTTC. This gives the protein CASRGGRGNEQFF.

The genes are TRBV6-6 and TRBJ1-6, with 9 bases aligning to TRBD1. V gave up 6 bases and J gave up 11 bases; unmatched junction bases: 11. The germline V gene encodes CDR1 MNHNY and CDR2 SVGAGI (reference sequence). The CDR3 is 15 amino acids. The chain's CDR3 is CASRPPGTGNPPLHF. In DNA, the CDR3 is TGTGCCAGCAGACCCCCCGGGACAGGGAATCCACCCCTCCACTTT.

The gene calls are TRBV5-1 and TRBJ2-1; TRBD2 matches at 9 bases. After removal of 2 bases from V and 8 bases from J, the junction contained 8 bases not matched to a gene. CDR1 is SGHRS and CDR2 is YFSETQ in the germline V gene. CDR3 size: 15 residues. CDR3 in DNA: TGCGCCAGCAGCTTAACCAGCGGGAGGTCCCATGAGCAGTTCTTC. This translates into CASSLTSGRSHEQFF.

CDR3 sequence (DNA): TGTGCCAGCAGCCCCATCCGGGACAGGGGGATCAGTGGAGCTTTCTTT. Encoded protein: CASSPIRDRGISGAFF. The gene calls are TRBV7-8 and TRBJ1-1; the match to TRBD1 covers 11 bases. This CDR3 comprises 16 residues. The trim removed 5 bases at V and 10 bases at J, leaving 15 bases unmatched. Germline-derived CDR1 and CDR2 are SGHVS and FQNEAQ.

This chain uses TRBV19 with TRBJ1-1; D might be TRBD1 (5 bases). The V end lost 3 bases, the J end lost 6 bases, and 11 bases lay between the germline ends. This CDR3 region has 13 residues. CDR1 and CDR2 (germline): LNHDA, SQIVND (reference sequence). CDR3 residues: CASSIGLTAEAFF. The CDR3 DNA follows: TGTGCCAGTAGTATCGGATTGACAGCTGAAGCTTTCTTT.

This clone was detected only a few times. The chain links TRBV5-8 to TRBJ1-6; TRBD1 aligns across 7 bases. V lost 0 bases to trimming and J lost 7 bases; unmatched junction nucleotides: 4. Germline CDR1 is SGHTS and CDR2 is YDEGEE. The CDR3 sequence is 15 residues long. The CDR3 DNA follows: TGTGCCAGCAGCTTGGAGGGGGCAGCCAATTCACCCCTCCACTTT. It encodes CASSLEGAANSPLHF.

The rearrangement uses TRBV7-2 and TRBJ2-1, with 12 bases identical to TRBD2. The CDR3 extends over 15 amino acids. The germline CDR1 and CDR2 sequences are SGHTA and FQGNSA. The V and J ends lost 2 bases and 7 bases, in that order; junction bases with no gene match: 3. This chain's CDR3 is CASSLSSGGGNEQFF. The CDR3 nucleotides are TGTGCCAGCAGCTTATCTAGCGGGGGGGGGAATGAGCAGTTCTTC.